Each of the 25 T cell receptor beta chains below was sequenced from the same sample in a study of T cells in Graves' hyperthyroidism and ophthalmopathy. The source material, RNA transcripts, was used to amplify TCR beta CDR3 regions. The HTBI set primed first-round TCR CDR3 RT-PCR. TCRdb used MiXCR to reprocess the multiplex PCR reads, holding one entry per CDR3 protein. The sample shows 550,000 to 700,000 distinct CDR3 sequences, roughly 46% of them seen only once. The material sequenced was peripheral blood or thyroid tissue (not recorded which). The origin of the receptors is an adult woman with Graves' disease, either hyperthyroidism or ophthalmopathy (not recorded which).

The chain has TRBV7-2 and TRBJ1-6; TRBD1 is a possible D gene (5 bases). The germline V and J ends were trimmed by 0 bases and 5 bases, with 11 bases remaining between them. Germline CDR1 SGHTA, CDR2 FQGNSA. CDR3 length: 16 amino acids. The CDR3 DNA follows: TGTGCCAGCAGCTTAGCGAGCCGGGGGGATAATTCACCCCTCCACTTT. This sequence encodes CASSLASRGDNSPLHF.

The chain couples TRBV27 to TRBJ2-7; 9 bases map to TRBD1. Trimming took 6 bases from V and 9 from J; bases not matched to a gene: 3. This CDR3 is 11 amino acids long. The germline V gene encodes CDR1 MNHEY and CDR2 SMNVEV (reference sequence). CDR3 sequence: CASSPDRGQYF. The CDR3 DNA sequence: TGTGCCAGCAGCCCGGACAGGGGGCAGTACTTC.

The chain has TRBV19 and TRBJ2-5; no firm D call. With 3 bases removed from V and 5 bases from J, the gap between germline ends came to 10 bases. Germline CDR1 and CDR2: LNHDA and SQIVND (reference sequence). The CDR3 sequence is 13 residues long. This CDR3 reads CASSIFVRETQYF. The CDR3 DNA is TGTGCCAGTAGTATTTTTGTCCGGGAGACCCAGTACTTC.

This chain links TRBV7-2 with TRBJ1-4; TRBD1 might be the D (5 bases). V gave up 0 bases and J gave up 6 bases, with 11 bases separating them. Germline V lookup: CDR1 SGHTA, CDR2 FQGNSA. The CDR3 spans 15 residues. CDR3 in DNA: TGTGCCAGCAGCTTAGCATGGGGGAGGGATGAAAAACTGTTTTTT. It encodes CASSLAWGRDEKLFF.

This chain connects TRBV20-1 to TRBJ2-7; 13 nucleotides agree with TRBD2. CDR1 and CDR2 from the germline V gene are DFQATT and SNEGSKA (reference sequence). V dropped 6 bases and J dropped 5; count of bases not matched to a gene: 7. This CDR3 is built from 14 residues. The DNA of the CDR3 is TGCAGTGCCCGACTAGCGGGAGGAACGGACGAGCAGTACTTC. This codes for CSARLAGGTDEQYF.

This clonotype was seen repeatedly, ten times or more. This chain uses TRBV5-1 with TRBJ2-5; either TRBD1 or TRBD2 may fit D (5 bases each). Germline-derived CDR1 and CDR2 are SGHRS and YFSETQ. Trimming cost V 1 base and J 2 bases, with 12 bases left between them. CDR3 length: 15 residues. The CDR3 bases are TGCGCCAGCAGCTTGCATGCCGGGACGCAAGAGACCCAGTACTTC. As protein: CASSLHAGTQETQYF. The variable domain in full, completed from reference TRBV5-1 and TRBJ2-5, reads KAGVTQTPRYLIKTRGQQVTLSCSPISGHRSVSWYQQTPGQGLQFLFEYFSETQRNKGNFPGRFSGRQFSNSRSEMNVSTLELGDSALYLCASSLHAGTQETQYFGPGTRLLVL.

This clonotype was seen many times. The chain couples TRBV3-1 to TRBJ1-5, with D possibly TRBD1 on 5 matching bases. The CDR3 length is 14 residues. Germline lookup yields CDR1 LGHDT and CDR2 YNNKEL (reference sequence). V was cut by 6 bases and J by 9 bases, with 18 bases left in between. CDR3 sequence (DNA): TGTGCCAGCAGTCACGGGGGTCCGGAGAGGCCCCAGCATTTT. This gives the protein CASSHGGPERPQHF.

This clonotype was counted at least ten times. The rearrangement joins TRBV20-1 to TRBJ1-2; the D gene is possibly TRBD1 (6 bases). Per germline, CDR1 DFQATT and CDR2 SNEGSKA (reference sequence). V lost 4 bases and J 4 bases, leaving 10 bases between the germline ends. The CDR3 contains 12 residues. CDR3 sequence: CSATDRSYGYTF. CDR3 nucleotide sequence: TGCAGTGCTACAGACAGGAGCTATGGCTACACCTTC.

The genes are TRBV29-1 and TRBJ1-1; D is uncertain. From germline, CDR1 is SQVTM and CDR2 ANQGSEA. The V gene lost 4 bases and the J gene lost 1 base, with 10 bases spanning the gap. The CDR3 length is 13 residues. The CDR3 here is CSVVPNPNTEAFF. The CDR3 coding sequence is TGCAGCGTTGTCCCGAACCCGAACACTGAAGCTTTCTTT.

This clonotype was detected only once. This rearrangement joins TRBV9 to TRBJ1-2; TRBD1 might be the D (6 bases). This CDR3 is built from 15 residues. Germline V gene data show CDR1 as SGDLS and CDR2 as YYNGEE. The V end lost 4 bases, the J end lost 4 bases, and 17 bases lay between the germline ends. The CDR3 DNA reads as TGTGCCAGCAGCACGAGCACCGGGGGCGTCTATGGCTACACCTTC. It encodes CASSTSTGGVYGYTF.

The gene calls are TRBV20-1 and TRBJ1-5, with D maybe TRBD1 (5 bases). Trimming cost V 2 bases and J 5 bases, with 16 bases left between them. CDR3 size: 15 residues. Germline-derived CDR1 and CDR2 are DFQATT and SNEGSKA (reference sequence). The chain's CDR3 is CSARPLSGGDQPQHF. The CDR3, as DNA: TGCAGTGCTAGACCTCTTAGCGGGGGGGATCAGCCCCAGCATTTT.

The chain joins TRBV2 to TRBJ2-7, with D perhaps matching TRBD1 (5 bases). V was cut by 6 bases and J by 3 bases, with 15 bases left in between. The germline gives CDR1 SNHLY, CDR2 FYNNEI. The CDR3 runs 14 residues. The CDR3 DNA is TGTGCCAGCAGCCCCCCCGTGGGGCTCTACGAGCAGTACTTC. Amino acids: CASSPPVGLYEQYF.

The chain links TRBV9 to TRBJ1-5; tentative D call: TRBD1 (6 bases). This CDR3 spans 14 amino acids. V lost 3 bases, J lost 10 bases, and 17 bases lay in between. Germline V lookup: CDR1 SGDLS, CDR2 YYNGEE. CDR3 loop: CASSEGGSGYPQHF. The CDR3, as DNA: TGTGCCAGCAGCGAGGGGGGTTCGGGGTATCCCCAGCATTTT.

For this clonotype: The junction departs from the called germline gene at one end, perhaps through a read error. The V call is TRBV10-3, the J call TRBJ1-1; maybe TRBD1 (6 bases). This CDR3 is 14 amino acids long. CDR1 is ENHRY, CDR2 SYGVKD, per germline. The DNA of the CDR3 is TGTGCCATCAGTGACAGGGGCGAGAACACTGAAGTTTTCTTT. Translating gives CAISDRGENTEVFF.

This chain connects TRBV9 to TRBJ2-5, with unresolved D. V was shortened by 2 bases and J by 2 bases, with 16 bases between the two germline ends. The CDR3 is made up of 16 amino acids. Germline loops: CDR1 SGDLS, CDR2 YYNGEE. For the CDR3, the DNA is TGTGCCAGCAGCGTGAGTGGGCAGGTCGGACAAGAGACCCAGTACTTC. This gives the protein CASSVSGQVGQETQYF.

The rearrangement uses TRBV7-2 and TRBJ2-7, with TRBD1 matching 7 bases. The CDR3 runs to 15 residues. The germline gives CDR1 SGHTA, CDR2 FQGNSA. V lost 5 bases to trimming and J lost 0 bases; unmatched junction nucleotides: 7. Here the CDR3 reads CASSRTGANSYEQYF. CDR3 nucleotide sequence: TGTGCCAGCAGCCGAACAGGGGCGAACTCCTACGAGCAGTACTTC.

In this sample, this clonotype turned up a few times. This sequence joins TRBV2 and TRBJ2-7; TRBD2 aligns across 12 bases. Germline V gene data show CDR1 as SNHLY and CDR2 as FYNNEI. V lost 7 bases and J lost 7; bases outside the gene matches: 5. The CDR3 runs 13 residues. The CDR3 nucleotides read TGTGCCAGCACCCAAGGACTAGCGGGGGAGCAGTACTTC. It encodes CASTQGLAGEQYF. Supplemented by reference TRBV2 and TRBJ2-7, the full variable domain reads EPEVTQTPSHQVTQMGQEVILRCVPISNHLYFYWYRQILGQKVEFLVSFYNNEISEKSEIFDDQFSVERPDGSNFTLKIRSTKLEDSAMYFCASTQGLAGEQYFGPGTRLTVT.

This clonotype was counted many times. The CDR3, as DNA: TGTGCCTGGAGCGGGGACAGTCATTCACCCCTCCACTTT. Translation gives CAWSGDSHSPLHF. The chain joins TRBV30 to TRBJ1-6; 7 bases are shared with TRBD1. V lost 3 bases to trimming and J lost 8 bases; unmatched junction nucleotides: 4. The CDR3 is 13 residues long. Germline V gene lookup returns CDR1 GTSNPN and CDR2 SVGIG (reference sequence).

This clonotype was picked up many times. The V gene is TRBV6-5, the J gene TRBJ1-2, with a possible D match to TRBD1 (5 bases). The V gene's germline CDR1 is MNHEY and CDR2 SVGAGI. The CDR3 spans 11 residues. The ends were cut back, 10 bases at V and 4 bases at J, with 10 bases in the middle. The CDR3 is CATTGGYGYTF. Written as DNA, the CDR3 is TGTGCCACAACCGGGGGCTATGGCTACACCTTC.

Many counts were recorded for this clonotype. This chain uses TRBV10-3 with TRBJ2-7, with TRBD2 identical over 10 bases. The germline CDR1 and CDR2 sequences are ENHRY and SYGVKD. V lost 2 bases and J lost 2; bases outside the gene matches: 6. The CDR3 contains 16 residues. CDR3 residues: CAISEKTSGPTYEQYF. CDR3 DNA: TGTGCCATCAGTGAGAAGACTAGCGGGCCCACCTACGAGCAGTACTTC.

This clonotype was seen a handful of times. CDR3 nucleotide sequence: TGTGCCAGCGGCGAGGGAGGGCCCCAGCATTTT. Its translation: CASGEGGPQHF. The chain recombines TRBV25-1 with TRBJ1-5; no clear D gene. The CDR3 extends over 11 amino acids. The germline gives CDR1 MGHDK, CDR2 SYGVNS. V was clipped by 8 bases and J by 9 bases, with 11 bases between them. Full variable domain (outside the CDR3, taken from reference TRBV25-1 and TRBJ1-5): EADIYQTPRYLVIGTGKKITLECSQTMGHDKMYWYQQDPGMELHLIHYSYGVNSTEKGDLSSESTVSRIRTEHFPLTLESARPSHTSQYLCASGEGGPQHFGDGTRLSIL.

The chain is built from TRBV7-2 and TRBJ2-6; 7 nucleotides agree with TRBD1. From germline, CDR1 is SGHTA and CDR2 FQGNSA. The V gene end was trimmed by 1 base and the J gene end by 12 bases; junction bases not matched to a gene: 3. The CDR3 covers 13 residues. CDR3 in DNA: TGTGCCAGCAGCTTAGTAGGGGACAGCGTCCTGACTTTC. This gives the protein CASSLVGDSVLTF. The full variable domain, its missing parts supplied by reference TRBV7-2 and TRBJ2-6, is GAGVSQSPSNKVTEKGKDVELRCDPISGHTALYWYRQSLGQGLEFLIYFQGNSAPDKSGLPSDRFSAERTGGSVSTLTIQRTQQEDSAVYLCASSLVGDSVLTFGAGSRLTVL.

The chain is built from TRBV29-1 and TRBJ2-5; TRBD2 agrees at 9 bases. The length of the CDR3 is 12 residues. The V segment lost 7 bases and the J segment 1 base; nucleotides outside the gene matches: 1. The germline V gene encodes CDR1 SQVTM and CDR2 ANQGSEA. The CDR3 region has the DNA TGCAGCGGACTAGCGGCCCAAGAGACCCAGTACTTC. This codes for CSGLAAQETQYF.

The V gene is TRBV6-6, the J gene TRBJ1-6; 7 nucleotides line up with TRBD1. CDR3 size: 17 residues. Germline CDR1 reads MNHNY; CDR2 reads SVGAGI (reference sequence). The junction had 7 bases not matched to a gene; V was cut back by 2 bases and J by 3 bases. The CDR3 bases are TGTGCCAGCAGTTACCCTACAGGGGTGCACTATAATTCACCCCTCCACTTT. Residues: CASSYPTGVHYNSPLHF.

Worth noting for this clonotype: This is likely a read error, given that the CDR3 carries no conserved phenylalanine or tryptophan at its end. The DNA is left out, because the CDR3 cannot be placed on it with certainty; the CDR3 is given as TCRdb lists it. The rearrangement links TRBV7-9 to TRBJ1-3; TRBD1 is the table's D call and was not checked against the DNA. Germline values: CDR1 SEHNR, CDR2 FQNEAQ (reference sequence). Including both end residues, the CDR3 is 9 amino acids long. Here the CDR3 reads CASSKGQGL.